The next 28 T cell receptor beta chains were all read from a single sample in a study of T-cell reconstitution after alpha-beta-depleted transplantation in children. Construction of the TCRbeta library involved unique molecular identifiers. TCRdb used MiXCR to reprocess the PCR reads, holding one entry per CDR3 protein. Here the sample spans about 830,000 distinct CDR3 sequences, roughly 15% being singletons. Source: PBMCs, mostly from graft donor cells, taken 360 days after TCRalphabeta/CD19-depleted stem cell transplant. These receptors originate from a male patient between 10 and 17 years old who had a stem cell transplant for acute lymphoblastic leukemia, so the T cells may come from the graft donor.

This chain joins TRBV5-1 and TRBJ1-2; D gene ambiguous. The V end lost 0 bases, the J end lost 4 bases, and 13 bases lay between the germline ends. CDR1 and CDR2 from the germline V gene are SGHRS and YFSETQ. The CDR3 is 15 amino acids. CDR3 sequence reads: CASSLEGGIGYGYTF. The DNA of the CDR3 is TGCGCCAGCAGCTTGGAAGGAGGAATAGGCTATGGCTACACCTTC.

The chain is built from TRBV29-1 and TRBJ2-3; the match to TRBD1 covers 8 bases. V trimming: 5 bases; J trimming: 6 bases; junction bases outside the gene matches: 7. Germline V gene sequence: CDR1 SQVTM, CDR2 ANQGSEA. The CDR3 runs to 13 residues. The CDR3, as DNA: TGCAGCGTTTCTACAGGGGGGATGGATACGCAGTATTTT. Translated: CSVSTGGMDTQYF.

This chain connects TRBV5-1 to TRBJ2-1; 11 nucleotides line up with TRBD2. The CDR3 totals 16 residues. Germline V gives CDR1 SGHRS, CDR2 YFSETQ. The V segment lost 2 bases and the J segment 8 bases; nucleotides outside the gene matches: 9. In DNA, the CDR3 is TGCGCCAGCAGCTTCGGACTAGCGGGTAGAGTTGATGAGCAGTTCTTC. It translates to CASSFGLAGRVDEQFF.

V usage is TRBV5-1 and J usage is TRBJ1-3; D gene ambiguous. V was clipped by 0 bases and J by 0 bases, with 10 bases between them. The CDR3 is 16 residues long. The germline V gene has CDR1 SGHRS and CDR2 YFSETQ. The CDR3, as DNA: TGCGCCAGCAGCTTGGACAGCAGATACTCTGGAAACACCATATATTTT. Translating gives CASSLDSRYSGNTIYF. Looking up the rest from reference TRBV5-1 and TRBJ1-3 gives the full variable domain: KAGVTQTPRYLIKTRGQQVTLSCSPISGHRSVSWYQQTPGQGLQFLFEYFSETQRNKGNFPGRFSGRQFSNSRSEMNVSTLELGDSALYLCASSLDSRYSGNTIYFGEGSWLTVV.

V is TRBV5-1 and J is TRBJ2-5; 13 nucleotides line up with TRBD2. The CDR3 runs to 17 residues. Trimming removed 4 bases from V and 5 bases from J; junction bases left unmatched: 11. Germline V lookup: CDR1 SGHRS, CDR2 YFSETQ. CDR3 loop: CASSAGLAGALRETQYF. The CDR3 coding sequence is TGCGCCAGCAGCGCCGGACTAGCGGGAGCCCTCCGGGAGACCCAGTACTTC.

The rearrangement uses TRBV9 and TRBJ1-5, with D tentatively TRBD1 (5 bases). Per germline, CDR1 SGDLS and CDR2 YYNGEE. V lost 3 bases and J 4 bases, leaving 17 bases between the germline ends. The CDR3 spans 16 residues. CDR3 sequence: CASSGQTELPNQPQHF. The CDR3 DNA sequence: TGTGCCAGCAGCGGGCAGACAGAGCTCCCTAATCAGCCCCAGCATTTT. The full variable domain, in which reference TRBV9 and TRBJ1-5 provide the parts outside the CDR3, is DSGVTQTPKHLITATGQRVTLRCSPRSGDLSVYWYQQSLDQGLQFLIQYYNGEERAKGNILERFSAQQFPDLHSELNLSSLELGDSALYFCASSGQTELPNQPQHFGDGTRLSIL.

The chain is built from TRBV15 and TRBJ1-2, with no clear D. The CDR3 has 14 amino acids. Germline lookup yields CDR1 LNHNV and CDR2 YYDKDF (reference sequence). V lost 0 bases, J lost 4 bases, and 9 bases lay in between. In DNA, the CDR3 is TGTGCCACCAGCAGAGATCTAGAGACCTATGGCTACACCTTC. This encodes CATSRDLETYGYTF.

The J gene is TRBJ2-2, the V gene TRBV11-2, with a weak D call TRBD1 (6 bases). The CDR3 length is 16 residues. Germline CDR1 reads SGHAT; CDR2 reads FQNNGV. With 5 bases removed from V and 6 bases from J, the gap between germline ends came to 19 bases. The CDR3 protein is CASSAPQQGIAGELFF. The CDR3 DNA reads TGTGCCAGCAGCGCCCCGCAACAGGGTATCGCCGGGGAGCTGTTTTTT.

The gene calls are TRBV10-1 and TRBJ2-5; TRBD2 agrees at 9 bases. Trimming took 6 bases from V and 3 from J; bases not matched to a gene: 14. Germline CDR1 is WNHNN and CDR2 is SYGVQD (reference sequence). This CDR3 comprises 17 residues. CDR3 protein: CASSHGFSGSGEETQYF. The CDR3 nucleotides are TGCGCCAGCAGCCACGGCTTTAGCGGGAGTGGTGAAGAGACCCAGTACTTC.

This clonotype was recorded once. The chain couples TRBV7-6 to TRBJ2-7, with 9 bases identical to TRBD2. Trimming took 3 bases from V and 6 from J; bases not matched to a gene: 9. The CDR3 sequence is 15 residues long. CDR1 and CDR2 from the germline V gene are SGHVS and FNYEAQ. The chain's CDR3 is CASSFLAGGLSEQYF. The CDR3 DNA reads as TGTGCCAGCAGCTTCCTCGCGGGAGGGTTATCCGAGCAGTACTTC.

CDR3 DNA: TGCGCCAGCAGCTTTTCCCGTTATGATGGGACTAGCGGGAGGGCCCCCAATGAGCAGTTCTTC. Protein product: CASSFSRYDGTSGRAPNEQFF. The chain has TRBV5-1 and TRBJ2-1; 16 bases are a match to TRBD2. The CDR3 sequence is 21 residues long. Germline V gene data show CDR1 as SGHRS and CDR2 as YFSETQ. J was trimmed by 6 bases and V by 2 bases; bases with no gene match: 17. The whole variable domain, remainder taken from reference TRBV5-1 and TRBJ2-1, is KAGVTQTPRYLIKTRGQQVTLSCSPISGHRSVSWYQQTPGQGLQFLFEYFSETQRNKGNFPGRFSGRQFSNSRSEMNVSTLELGDSALYLCASSFSRYDGTSGRAPNEQFFGPGTRLTVL.

This clonotype turned up a few times. The rearrangement uses TRBV5-1 and TRBJ2-7, with D tentatively TRBD2 (6 bases). Germline lookup yields CDR1 SGHRS and CDR2 YFSETQ. The V end lost 1 base, the J end lost 3 bases, and 14 bases lay between the germline ends. The CDR3 is 15 residues long. The chain's CDR3 is CASSLLGGRSYEQYF. The CDR3 DNA follows: TGCGCCAGCAGCTTGTTGGGGGGAAGGAGCTACGAGCAGTACTTC.

The V and J genes are TRBV6-1 and TRBJ2-4; TRBD1 or TRBD2 may be the D gene (5 bases each). Germline V gene sequence: CDR1 MNHNS, CDR2 SASEGT. The CDR3 has 15 amino acids. The V and J ends lost 2 bases and 1 base respectively, with 9 bases between them. CDR3 nucleotide sequence: TGTGCCAGCAGTGAACTCGAGGGGGCCAAAAACATTCAGTACTTC. It yields the protein CASSELEGAKNIQYF.

The table lists this clonotype with many counts. The V and J genes are TRBV5-1 and TRBJ2-5; D is uncertain. This CDR3 spans 13 amino acids. Germline CDR1 and CDR2: SGHRS and YFSETQ. Trimming shortened V by 2 bases and J by 2 bases, and 7 bases separated the two germline ends. DNA for the CDR3: TGCGCCAGCAGCTTCCAACGGCAAGAGACCCAGTACTTC. Its translation: CASSFQRQETQYF.

This clonotype was counted a few times. The chain couples TRBV24-1 to TRBJ2-3, with TRBD2 as a possible D gene (6 bases). This CDR3 is 15 amino acids long. Between the trimmed V and J ends, which lost 5 bases and 5 bases, there was a span of 16 bases. Germline CDR1 is KGHDR and CDR2 is SFDVKD. The CDR3 loop is CATSGPLRGGDTQYF. The CDR3 DNA reads as TGTGCCACCAGTGGGCCCCTCCGGGGAGGAGATACGCAGTATTTT.

This clonotype turned up a few times. The V and J genes are TRBV20-1 and TRBJ1-5, with 10 bases lining up with TRBD1. Trimming cost V 2 bases and J 0 bases; bases outside gene matches: 1. This CDR3 is 15 amino acids long. Per the germline V gene, CDR1 is DFQATT and CDR2 is SNEGSKA (reference sequence). Here the CDR3 reads CSARRTGGSNQPQHF. The CDR3 DNA is TGCAGTGCTAGACGGACAGGGGGTAGCAATCAGCCCCAGCATTTT.

The chain employs TRBV4-1 and TRBJ2-2; either TRBD1 or TRBD2 may supply D (6 bases each). CDR1 and CDR2 from the germline V gene are MGHRA and YSYEKL. The CDR3 contains 16 residues. Deletions cut 3 bases from V and 6 bases from J, with 17 bases between. In DNA form, the CDR3 reads TGCGCCAGCAGCCACGGGGGCCATTCCGCCTCCGGGGAGCTGTTTTTT. As protein: CASSHGGHSASGELFF.

This clonotype came up a few times. The V gene is TRBV7-8, the J gene TRBJ2-7, with a weak D call TRBD1 (6 bases). This CDR3 comprises 13 residues. Germline CDR1 and CDR2: SGHVS and FQNEAQ. The V end lost 2 bases, the J end lost 6 bases, and 11 bases lay between the germline ends. The CDR3 nucleotides read TGTGCCAGCAGCTTAAGACACAGGGCCGAGCAGTACTTC. It is translated as CASSLRHRAEQYF.

V is TRBV15 and J is TRBJ2-2; the D gene is possibly TRBD2 (5 bases). CDR3 size: 11 residues. With 6 bases removed from V and 7 bases from J, the gap between germline ends came to 6 bases. CDR1 and CDR2 from the germline V gene are LNHNV and YYDKDF (reference sequence). CDR3 DNA: TGTGCCACCAGGGAGGTCGGGGAGCTGTTTTTT. It yields the protein CATREVGELFF.

The rearrangement joins TRBV5-1 to TRBJ2-3; TRBD2 matches 11 bases. Per the germline V gene, CDR1 is SGHRS and CDR2 is YFSETQ. J lost 1 base, V lost 0 bases, and 4 bases had no gene match. The CDR3 runs to 17 residues. DNA for the CDR3: TGCGCCAGCAGCTTGGCGGGACTAGCGGCGGGCACAGATACGCAGTATTTT. Protein product: CASSLAGLAAGTDTQYF.

The V and J genes are TRBV10-3 and TRBJ2-7; 16 bases map to TRBD2. The CDR3 is made up of 17 amino acids. Trimming at V came to 6 bases and at J to 1 base, leaving 6 bases not matched to a gene. CDR1 is ENHRY, CDR2 SYGVKD, per germline. The CDR3 loop reads CAISLGLAGGWSYEQYF. DNA for the CDR3: TGTGCCATCAGCCTGGGACTAGCGGGAGGGTGGTCCTACGAGCAGTACTTC.

This clonotype was seen a few times. The J gene is TRBJ1-6, the V gene TRBV6-1; weak D call: TRBD1 (5 bases). Trimming removed 10 bases from V and 10 bases from J, with 14 bases in between. This CDR3 region has 12 residues. Germline V CDR1 and CDR2: MNHNS, SASEGT. CDR3 sequence reads: CATAGRGSPLHF. CDR3 coding DNA: TGTGCCACTGCAGGGAGAGGCTCACCCCTCCACTTT.

The CDR3 protein is CASMEAAYNEQFF. The CDR3 nucleotides read TGTGCCAGCATGGAAGCGGCTTACAATGAGCAGTTCTTC. The chain employs TRBV12-3 or TRBV12-4 and TRBJ2-1; D might be TRBD2 (5 bases). This CDR3 has 13 residues. With 7 bases removed from V and 4 bases from J, the gap between germline ends came to 11 bases.

This clonotype was seen a handful of times. In DNA, the CDR3 is TGCGCCAGCAGCCTGGGCGGGGGGCGTACCTACGAGCAGTACTTC. Encoded protein: CASSLGGGRTYEQYF. The V and J genes are TRBV4-1 and TRBJ2-7; 8 nucleotides line up with TRBD2. V gave up 4 bases and J gave up 2 bases; unmatched junction bases: 7. This CDR3 has 15 amino acids. Germline V lookup: CDR1 MGHRA, CDR2 YSYEKL.

In its sample, this clonotype was seen once. V and J are TRBV7-9 and TRBJ2-1; D possibly corresponds to TRBD2 (6 bases). Between the trimmed V and J ends, which lost 3 bases and 4 bases, there was a span of 19 bases. The CDR3 contains 17 residues. Germline V CDR1 and CDR2: SEHNR, FQNEAQ (reference sequence). DNA for the CDR3: TGTGCCAGCAGCTTCGACCGGCGACTAGGTACTTACAATGAGCAGTTCTTC. It yields the protein CASSFDRRLGTYNEQFF.

The CDR3 here is CASSARGTGHRELFF. In DNA form, the CDR3 reads TGTGCCAGCAGTGCCCGCGGGACAGGGCACCGGGAGCTGTTTTTT. The V and J genes are TRBV25-1 and TRBJ2-2; TRBD1 matches at 9 bases. Germline V CDR1 and CDR2: MGHDK, SYGVNS. Trimming cost V 4 bases and J 9 bases; bases outside gene matches: 9. The CDR3 loop spans 15 amino acids.

The sample holds many counts of this clonotype. The gene calls are TRBV5-1 and TRBJ2-1, with 7 bases that match TRBD1. Trimming removed 2 bases from V and 2 bases from J; junction bases left unmatched: 7. The CDR3 extends over 16 amino acids. Germline values: CDR1 SGHRS, CDR2 YFSETQ. CDR3 DNA: TGCGCCAGCAGCTTTACCGGGACAGAGACCTACAATGAGCAGTTCTTC. Encoded protein: CASSFTGTETYNEQFF.

The chain couples TRBV2 to TRBJ1-5; a weak D match, TRBD1 (6 bases). V was shortened by 6 bases and J by 3 bases, with 12 bases between the two germline ends. Germline loops: CDR1 SNHLY, CDR2 FYNNEI. The CDR3 is 14 amino acids. The CDR3 DNA reads as TGTGCCAGCAGCGGGGGCGGGGCCAATCAGCCCCAGCATTTT. As protein: CASSGGGANQPQHF.